The clone carrying this T cell receptor beta chain was seen many times. Germline CDR1 and CDR2: SNHLY and FYNNEI. The CDR3 has 14 amino acids. V was shortened by 1 base and J by 5 bases, with 11 bases between the two germline ends. The data belong to a study of T cells in Graves' hyperthyroidism and ophthalmopathy. Template material for amplifying TCR beta CDR3 regions consisted of RNA transcripts. The HTBI primer set drove a first-round RT-PCR of the TCR CDR3. TCRdb processed the multiplex PCR reads anew with MiXCR; each CDR3 protein has one entry. The data contain around 290,000 distinct CDR3 sequences, about 15% of them singletons.

V is TRBV2 and J is TRBJ2-5, with D maybe TRBD1 (5 bases). The sequenced sample consisted of blood. This TCR was recovered from a woman aged 55-70 years with Graves' ophthalmopathy. Here the CDR3 DNA reads TGTGCCAGCAGTGAAGACAGGCCGGTTGAGACCCAGTACTTC. Residues: CASSEDRPVETQYF.